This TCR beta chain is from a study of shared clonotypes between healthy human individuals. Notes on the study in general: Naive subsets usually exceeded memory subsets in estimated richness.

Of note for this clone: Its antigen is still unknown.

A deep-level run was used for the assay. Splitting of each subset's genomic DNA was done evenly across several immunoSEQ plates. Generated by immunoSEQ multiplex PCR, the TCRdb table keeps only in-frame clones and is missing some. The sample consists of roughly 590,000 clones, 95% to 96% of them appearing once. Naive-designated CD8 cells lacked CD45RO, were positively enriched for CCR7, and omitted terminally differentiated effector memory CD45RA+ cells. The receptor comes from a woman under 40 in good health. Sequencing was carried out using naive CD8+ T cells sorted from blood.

CDR3 loop: CASSVSKTSGANVLTF. The CDR3 DNA reads as TGTGCCAGCAGCGTATCTAAAACCTCTGGGGCCAACGTCCTGACTTTC. The chain carries TRBV9 and TRBJ2-6; D ambiguous. The CDR3 runs 16 residues. In germline, CDR1 is SGDLS, CDR2 YYNGEE. V lost 1 base, J lost 0 bases, and 8 bases lay in between.